Given below is one T cell receptor beta chain in context. Its antigen remains unidentified. The data originate from a study of T cell responses to AZD1222 COVID-19 vaccine. Notes on the study in general: With dominance at 160-218 and 743-854, vaccine-associated CD4 TCRs spanned spike. Spike-specific TCR breadth rose after two AZD1222 doses, and depth rose as well. Donors were largely white British and mainly female; clonal diversity was possibly underestimated.

Germline V gene sequence: CDR1 LNHDA, CDR2 SQIVND (reference sequence). V lost 7 bases to trimming and J lost 10 bases, with 16 bases between them. This CDR3 comprises 12 residues. Clones were read by immunoSEQ multiplex PCR, and TCRdb kept only the in-frame ones, dropping some. The sample shows 150,000 to 190,000 clones, around 87% of them seen only once. This TCR derives from an adult who received the AZD1222 COVID-19 vaccine. The J gene is TRBJ1-2, the V gene TRBV19; D uncertain. Specimen: peripheral blood, collected 28 days after the second AZD1222 dose. This CDR3 reads CASIPPNGFYTF. In nucleotides, the CDR3 is TGTGCCAGTATCCCCCCAAATGGTTTCTACACCTTC.